This TCR beta chain was documented in a study of OX40 agonist ivuxolimab in advanced cancers. Study results and caveats: Clonal expansion among partial responders at 0.1-3.0 mg/kg ranked near the lowest.

Clones were sequenced by immunoSEQ multiplex PCR, and TCRdb holds only the in-frame ones, with some missing. Among about 15,000 clones listed, 80% were seen once. CDR1 LNHDA and CDR2 SQIVND come from the germline V gene (reference sequence). This CDR3 is built from 16 residues. V was pared by 7 bases and J by 4 bases, with 12 bases of the junction left unmatched. This clone was recorded a few times. Its antigen is unidentified. The chain uses TRBV19 and TRBJ1-5; 8 bases agree with TRBD1. The TCR was taken from an adult with an advanced solid tumor such as melanoma, head and neck, liver or kidney cancer. Sequenced here: CD4+ or CD8+ T cells sorted from blood, sampled in a trial of the OX40 agonist ivuxolimab. The CDR3 nucleotides are TGTGCCAGTAAACGTACCGGGACAGGCGTTAATCAGCCCCAGCATTTT. Protein sequence: CASKRTGTGVNQPQHF.